Listed here are 6 T cell receptor beta chains from one sample, sequenced in a study of a mutant IDH1 vaccine in newly diagnosed glioma. Method: immunoSEQ multiplex PCR; TCRdb's copy keeps in-frame clones and lacks some. The sample lists 92,000 or so clones, around 79% seen once, with less than 5.5% in the top ten. The time point: baseline, week 1 (first vaccination visit). Treatment in this sample: pre-vaccination baseline after standard-of-care therapy. Sequenced material: PBMCs, taken from a glioma patient treated with radiotherapy, temozolomide or both. The source is a man aged 35-49 years with glioma. Some clones in this sample may be carry-over from other donors' samples.

The chain recombines TRBV2 with TRBJ2-5; weak D call: TRBD2 (5 bases). The V gene's germline CDR1 is SNHLY and CDR2 FYNNEI. Trimming shortened V by 6 bases and J by 5 bases, and 16 bases separated the two germline ends. The CDR3 covers 14 residues. The CDR3 sequence is CASSGRTKRETQYF. CDR3 in DNA: TGTGCCAGCAGCGGACGGACGAAGCGGGAGACCCAGTACTTC.

The V call is TRBV10-1, the J call TRBJ2-7, with D perhaps matching TRBD2 (6 bases). CDR3 size: 16 residues. Germline-derived CDR1 and CDR2 are WNHNN and SYGVQD (reference sequence). V was pared by 0 bases and J by 0 bases, with 12 bases between. The CDR3 DNA is TGCGCCAGCAGTGAGTCCGGCGGGGTGAGCTCCTACGAGCAGTACTTC. It specifies CASSESGGVSSYEQYF.

The chain carries TRBV2 and TRBJ1-4; a possible D gene is TRBD1 (5 bases). The V gene lost 1 base and the J gene lost 7 bases, with 7 bases spanning the gap. The CDR3 covers 13 residues. Germline V CDR1 and CDR2: SNHLY, FYNNEI. CDR3 loop: CASSEVRVEKLFF. CDR3 sequence (DNA): TGTGCCAGCAGTGAAGTCAGGGTTGAAAAACTGTTTTTT. Full variable domain (missing parts from reference TRBV2 and TRBJ1-4): EPEVTQTPSHQVTQMGQEVILRCVPISNHLYFYWYRQILGQKVEFLVSFYNNEISEKSEIFDDQFSVERPDGSNFTLKIRSTKLEDSAMYFCASSEVRVEKLFFGSGTQLSVL.

The chain has TRBV2 and TRBJ2-2; D is perhaps TRBD1 (6 bases). This CDR3 comprises 17 residues. Looked up from germline, CDR1 is SNHLY and CDR2 is FYNNEI. Trimming took 2 bases from V and 0 from J, leaving 13 bases between them. CDR3 protein: CASSESRTDANTGELFF. The CDR3, as DNA: TGTGCCAGCAGTGAAAGCCGGACAGACGCGAACACCGGGGAGCTGTTTTTT. Drawing the rest from reference TRBV2 and TRBJ2-2, the complete variable domain is EPEVTQTPSHQVTQMGQEVILRCVPISNHLYFYWYRQILGQKVEFLVSFYNNEISEKSEIFDDQFSVERPDGSNFTLKIRSTKLEDSAMYFCASSESRTDANTGELFFGEGSRLTVL.

This clone was seen only once. The V call is TRBV30, the J call TRBJ2-1; 7 nucleotides agree with TRBD2. J was trimmed by 8 bases and V by 3 bases; bases with no gene match: 10. The V gene's germline CDR1 is GTSNPN and CDR2 SVGIG (reference sequence). The length of the CDR3 is 14 residues. The CDR3 DNA is TGTGCCTGGAGACTCTCCGGGGGGAGGGATGAGCAGTTCTTC. Its translation is CAWRLSGGRDEQFF.

The chain carries TRBV30 and TRBJ1-1, with a tentative D call TRBD1 (6 bases). The V end was cut by 4 bases, the J end by 0 bases, with 6 bases between. The length of the CDR3 is 12 residues. Germline V gene data show CDR1 as GTSNPN and CDR2 as SVGIG (reference sequence). CDR3 loop: CAWKGVNTEAFF. DNA of the CDR3: TGTGCCTGGAAGGGGGTGAACACTGAAGCTTTCTTT.